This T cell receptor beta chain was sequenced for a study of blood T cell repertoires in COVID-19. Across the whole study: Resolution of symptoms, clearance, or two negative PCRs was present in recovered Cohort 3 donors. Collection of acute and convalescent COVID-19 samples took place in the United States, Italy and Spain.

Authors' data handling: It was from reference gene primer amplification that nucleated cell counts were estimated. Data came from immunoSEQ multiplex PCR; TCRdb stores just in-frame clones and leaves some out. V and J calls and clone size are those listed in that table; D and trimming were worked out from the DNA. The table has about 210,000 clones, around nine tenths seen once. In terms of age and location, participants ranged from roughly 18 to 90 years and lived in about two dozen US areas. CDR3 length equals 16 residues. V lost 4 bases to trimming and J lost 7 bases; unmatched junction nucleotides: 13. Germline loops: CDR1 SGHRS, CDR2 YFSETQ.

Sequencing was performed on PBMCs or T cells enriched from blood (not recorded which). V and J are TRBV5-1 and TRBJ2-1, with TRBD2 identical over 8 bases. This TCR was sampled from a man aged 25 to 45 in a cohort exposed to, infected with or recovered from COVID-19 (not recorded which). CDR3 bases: TGCGCCAGCAGCCGCGGATCCAGTCTAGCGGGTAATGAGCAGTTCTTC. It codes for CASSRGSSLAGNEQFF. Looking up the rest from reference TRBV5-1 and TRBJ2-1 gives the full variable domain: KAGVTQTPRYLIKTRGQQVTLSCSPISGHRSVSWYQQTPGQGLQFLFEYFSETQRNKGNFPGRFSGRQFSNSRSEMNVSTLELGDSALYLCASSRGSSLAGNEQFFGPGTRLTVL.